This note documents a single TCR beta chain sequence. The antigen is not known. This entry is derived from a study of cytomegalovirus exposure and HLA in healthy donors. Study-level findings and limits: Reports indicated that the classifier achieved high specificity and sensitivity in diagnosing cytomegalovirus status.

It was healthy bone marrow donors who served as donors. CDR3 size: 15 residues. The V end lost 0 bases, the J end lost 8 bases, and 17 bases lay between the germline ends. Germline CDR1 SGHRS, CDR2 YFSETQ. The primer mix had 60 Vbeta and 13 Jbeta primers. Sequenced by immunoSEQ multiplex PCR; TCRdb stores in-frame clones only, minus some. The sample table sets out around 44,000 clones. The TCR sequence derives from a male donor in good health and CMV-seropositive. V is TRBV5-1 and J is TRBJ1-2; D gene unclear. The sample consisted of PBMCs. In DNA form, the CDR3 reads TGCGCCAGCAGCTTGGCCATTGAGGGCCGCCGAGGCTACACCTTC. Translation gives CASSLAIEGRRGYTF.